This T cell receptor (beta chain) is from a study of cytomegalovirus exposure and HLA in healthy donors. About the research overall: Of around 400 genotyped donors, roughly 80% grouped in the Caucasian-associated ancestry cluster. Whole-study results and caveats: For presence/absence analyses, sequencing depth was assumed to be roughly uniform across donors.

13 Jbeta primers and 60 Vbeta primers were used for the PCR. Produced via immunoSEQ multiplex PCR; TCRdb's table is partial and in-frame only. This sample has approximately 77,000 clones, with around two thirds found just once. CDR1 is SGHAT and CDR2 is FQDESV in the germline V gene (reference sequence). The CDR3 loop spans 15 amino acids. The V gene end was trimmed by 3 bases and the J gene end by 3 bases; junction bases not matched to a gene: 5. Details on this clone: Its antigen is as yet unknown.

What was sequenced was PBMCs. This clonotype was obtained from a man aged 60 to 69 in good health and CMV-seropositive. The chain carries TRBV11-1 and TRBJ2-3; 8 nucleotides match TRBD1. The CDR3: CASSFAGDRTDTQYF. For the CDR3, the DNA is TGTGCCAGCAGCTTTGCAGGGGACAGGACAGATACGCAGTATTTT.